The present entry profiles one T cell receptor beta chain with its context. The data originate from a study of T cells expressing NK-cell markers. About the research overall: It was sorted CD3+CD56+NKG2C+, CD3+CD56+NKG2C- and CD3+CD56-NKG2C+ T cells that supplied the TCR beta repertoires. Serological testing identified seven of the eight sequenced donors as HCMV-seropositive and one as seronegative.

This CDR3 region has 14 residues. Germline assignment: CDR1 MNHEY and CDR2 SMNVEV (reference sequence). As the method of synthesis, 5'RACE template switching with UMIs yielded TCR beta cDNA. TCRdb reprocessed the 5' RACE reads, with one entry per CDR3 protein and no DNA. The repertoire table contains about 370,000 distinct CDR3 sequences. The receptor comes from a woman aged 45-60 years in good health. The rearrangement joins TRBV27 to TRBJ2-2. Sequenced sample: blood T cells: a sorted CD56 or NKG2C T cell subset, CD4+ or CD8+ T cells, or bulk PBMC T cells (not recorded which). CDR3 residues: CASSLSLGPGELFF.